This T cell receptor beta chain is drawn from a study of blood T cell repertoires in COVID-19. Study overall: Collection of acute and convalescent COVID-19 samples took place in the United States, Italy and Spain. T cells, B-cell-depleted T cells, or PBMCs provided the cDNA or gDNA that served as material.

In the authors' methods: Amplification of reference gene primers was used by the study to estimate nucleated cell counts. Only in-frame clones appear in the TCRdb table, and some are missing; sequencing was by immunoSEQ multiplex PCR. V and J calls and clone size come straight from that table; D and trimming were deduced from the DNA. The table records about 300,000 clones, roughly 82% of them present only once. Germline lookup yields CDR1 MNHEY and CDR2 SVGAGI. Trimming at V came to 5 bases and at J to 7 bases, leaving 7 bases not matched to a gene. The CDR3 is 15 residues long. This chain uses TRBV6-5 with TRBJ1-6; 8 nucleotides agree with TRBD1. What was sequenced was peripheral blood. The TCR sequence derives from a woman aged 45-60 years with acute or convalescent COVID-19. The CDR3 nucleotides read TGTGCCAGCAGTACCCGGACAGGGTTAAATTCACCCCTCCACTTT. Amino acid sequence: CASSTRTGLNSPLHF.